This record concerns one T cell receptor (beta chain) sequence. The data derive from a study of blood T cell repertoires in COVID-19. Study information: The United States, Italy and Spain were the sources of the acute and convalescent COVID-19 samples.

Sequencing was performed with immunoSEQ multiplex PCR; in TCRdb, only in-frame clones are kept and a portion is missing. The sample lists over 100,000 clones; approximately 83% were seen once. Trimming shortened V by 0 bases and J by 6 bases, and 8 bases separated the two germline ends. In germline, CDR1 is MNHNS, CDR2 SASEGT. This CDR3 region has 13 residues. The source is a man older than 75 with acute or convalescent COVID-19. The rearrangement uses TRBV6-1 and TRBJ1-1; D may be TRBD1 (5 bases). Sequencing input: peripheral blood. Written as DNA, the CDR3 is TGTGCCAGCAGTGAAGCTCCGGGGGCTGAAGCTTTCTTT. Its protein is CASSEAPGAEAFF.